This T cell receptor (beta chain) comes out of a study of T cells in Graves' hyperthyroidism and ophthalmopathy. Orbital computed tomography, thyroid ultrasound, serum thyroxine and TRAb, and clinical symptoms together informed the diagnoses. The J segment lost 12 bases and the V segment lost 2 bases, leaving 5 bases of the junction unmatched. Germline V gene data show CDR1 as ENHRY and CDR2 as SYGVKD. This CDR3 has 13 residues. RNA transcripts gave rise to amplified TCR beta CDR3 regions. HTBI primers drove first-round RT-PCR of the TCR CDR3. TCRdb fed the multiplex PCR reads into MiXCR, producing one record per CDR3 protein. The sample has approximately 600,000 distinct CDR3 sequences, 20% to 25% seen once. At least ten counts were recorded for this clonotype.

The chain is built from TRBV10-3 and TRBJ1-1; TRBD1 matches at 11 bases. The origin of this receptor is a man aged 30 to 45 with Graves' ophthalmopathy. Input material: blood. The CDR3 here is CAISERDRGVTFF. DNA of the CDR3: TGTGCCATCAGTGAGAGGGACAGGGGGGTAACTTTCTTT.